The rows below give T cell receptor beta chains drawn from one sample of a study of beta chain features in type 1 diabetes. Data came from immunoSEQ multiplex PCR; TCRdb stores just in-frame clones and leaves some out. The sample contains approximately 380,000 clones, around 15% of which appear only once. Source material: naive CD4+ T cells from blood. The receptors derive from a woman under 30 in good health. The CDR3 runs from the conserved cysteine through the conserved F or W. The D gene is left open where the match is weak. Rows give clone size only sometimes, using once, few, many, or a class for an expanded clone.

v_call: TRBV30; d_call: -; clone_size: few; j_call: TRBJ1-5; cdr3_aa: CAWSVLSGSNQPQHF; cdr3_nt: TGTGCCTGGAGTGTACTATCAGGGAGCAATCAGCCCCAGCATTTT
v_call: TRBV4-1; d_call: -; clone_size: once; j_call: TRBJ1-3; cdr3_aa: CASSQVVLSGNTIYF; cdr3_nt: TGCGCCAGCAGCCAAGTAGTTCTCTCTGGAAACACCATATATTTT
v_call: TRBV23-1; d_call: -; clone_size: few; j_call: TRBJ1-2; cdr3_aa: CASSPYRDGYTF; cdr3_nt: TGCGCCAGCAGTCCCTACAGGGACGGCTACACCTTC
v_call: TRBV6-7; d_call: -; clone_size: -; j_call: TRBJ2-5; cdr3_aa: CASSYRTTGISKTQYF; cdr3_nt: TGTGCCAGCAGTTACCGTACCACAGGGATATCGAAGACCCAGTACTTC
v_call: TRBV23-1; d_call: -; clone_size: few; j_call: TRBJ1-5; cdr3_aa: CASSPSGHSNQPQHF; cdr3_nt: TGCGCCAGCAGTCCAAGTGGGCATAGCAATCAGCCCCAGCATTTT
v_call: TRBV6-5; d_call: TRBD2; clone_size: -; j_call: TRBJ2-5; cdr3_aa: CASSGLAGKYF; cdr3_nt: TGTGCCAGCAGTGGACTAGCGGGGAAATACTTC
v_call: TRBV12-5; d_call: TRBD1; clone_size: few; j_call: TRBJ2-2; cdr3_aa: CASAPPGQGNTGELFF; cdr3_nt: TGTGCTAGTGCCCCACCGGGACAGGGCAACACCGGGGAGCTGTTTTTT
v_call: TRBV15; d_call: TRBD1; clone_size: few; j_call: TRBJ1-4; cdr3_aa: CATSSDRVSNEKLFF; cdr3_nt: TGTGCCACCAGCTCAGACAGGGTATCTAATGAAAAACTGTTTTTT
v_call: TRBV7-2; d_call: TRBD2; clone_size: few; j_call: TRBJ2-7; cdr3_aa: CASSVKPPGGSSYEQYF; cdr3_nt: TGTGCCAGCAGCGTCAAACCCCCCGGGGGGAGCTCCTACGAGCAGTACTTC
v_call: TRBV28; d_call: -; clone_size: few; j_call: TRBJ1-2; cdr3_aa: CASSPTPNYGYTF; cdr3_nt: TGTGCCAGCAGTCCTACTCCTAACTATGGCTACACCTTC
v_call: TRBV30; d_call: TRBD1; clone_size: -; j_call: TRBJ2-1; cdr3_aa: CAWRRQGAIYNEQFF; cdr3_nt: TGTGCCTGGAGAAGACAGGGGGCAATCTACAATGAGCAGTTCTTC
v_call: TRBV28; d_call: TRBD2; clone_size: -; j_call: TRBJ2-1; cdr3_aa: CASSLHTGGSYNEQFF; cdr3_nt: TGTGCCAGCAGTTTACACACGGGAGGATCCTACAATGAGCAGTTCTTC
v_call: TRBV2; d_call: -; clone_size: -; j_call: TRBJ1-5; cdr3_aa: CAIGLTRSNQPQHF; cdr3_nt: TGTGCGATCGGACTAACGAGGAGCAATCAGCCCCAGCATTTT
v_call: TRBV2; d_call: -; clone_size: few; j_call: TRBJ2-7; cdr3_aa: CASSEEQGSYEQYF; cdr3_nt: TGTGCCAGCAGTGAGGAGCAGGGTTCCTACGAGCAGTACTTC
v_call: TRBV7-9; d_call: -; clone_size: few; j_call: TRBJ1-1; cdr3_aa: CASSLQGFIEAFF; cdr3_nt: TGTGCCAGCAGCTTACAGGGGTTTATTGAAGCTTTCTTT
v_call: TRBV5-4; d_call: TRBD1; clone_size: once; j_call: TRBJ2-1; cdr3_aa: CASSHRDRERNEQFF; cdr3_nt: TGTGCCAGCAGCCACCGGGACAGGGAGCGCAATGAGCAGTTCTTC
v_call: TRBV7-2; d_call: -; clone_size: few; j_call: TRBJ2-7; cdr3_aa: CASSLTGTPSYEQYF; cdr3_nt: TGTGCCAGCAGCTTAACCGGGACACCCTCCTACGAGCAGTACTTC
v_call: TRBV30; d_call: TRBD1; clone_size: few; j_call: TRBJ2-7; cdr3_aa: CAWTGTYEQYF; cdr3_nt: TGTGCATGGACAGGGACCTACGAGCAGTACTTC
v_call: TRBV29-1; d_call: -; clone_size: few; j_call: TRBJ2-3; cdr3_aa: CSVAGAGITDTQYF; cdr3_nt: TGCAGCGTAGCCGGCGCGGGGATCACAGATACGCAGTATTTT
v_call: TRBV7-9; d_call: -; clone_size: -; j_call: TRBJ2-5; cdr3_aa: CASSKRLETQYF; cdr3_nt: TGTGCCAGCAGCAAACGACTAGAGACCCAGTACTTC
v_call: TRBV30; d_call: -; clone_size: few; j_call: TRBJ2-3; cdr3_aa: CAWSSGGTDTQYF; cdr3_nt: TGTGCCTGGAGCTCGGGAGGCACAGATACGCAGTATTTT
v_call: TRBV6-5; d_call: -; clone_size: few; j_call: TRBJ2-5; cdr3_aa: CASSYPGRQETQYF; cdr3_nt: TGTGCCAGCAGTTACCCAGGCAGACAAGAGACCCAGTACTTC
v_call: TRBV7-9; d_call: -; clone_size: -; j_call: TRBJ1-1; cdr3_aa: CASSSQAGATTNTEAFF; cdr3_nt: TGTGCCAGCAGCTCCCAGGCGGGGGCCACTACGAACACTGAAGCTTTCTTT
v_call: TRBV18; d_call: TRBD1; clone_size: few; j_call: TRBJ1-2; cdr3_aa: CASSPPSRDSNYGYTF; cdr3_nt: TGTGCCAGCTCACCCCCGAGCCGGGACAGCAACTATGGCTACACCTTC
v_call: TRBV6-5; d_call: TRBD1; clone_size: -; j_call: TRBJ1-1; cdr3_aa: CASSQRGTGAEAFF; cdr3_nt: TGTGCCAGCAGCCAGAGGGGGACAGGGGCTGAAGCTTTCTTT
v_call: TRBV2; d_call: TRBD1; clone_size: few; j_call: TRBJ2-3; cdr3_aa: CASSGTTGGAWYF; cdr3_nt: TGTGCCAGCAGTGGGACCACAGGGGGCGCTTGGTATTTT
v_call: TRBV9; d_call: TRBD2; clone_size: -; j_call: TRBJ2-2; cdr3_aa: CASSVSGLAGVGELFF; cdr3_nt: TGTGCCAGCAGCGTAAGCGGCCTAGCGGGAGTCGGGGAGCTGTTTTTT
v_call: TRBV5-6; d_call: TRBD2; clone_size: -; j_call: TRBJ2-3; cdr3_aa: CASRVSGRYTDTQYF; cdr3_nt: TGTGCCAGCAGGGTGAGCGGGAGGTACACAGATACGCAGTATTTT
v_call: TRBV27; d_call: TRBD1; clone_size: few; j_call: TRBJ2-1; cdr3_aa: CASSRDRVYNEQFF; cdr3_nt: TGTGCCAGCAGTCGGGACAGAGTTTACAATGAGCAGTTCTTC
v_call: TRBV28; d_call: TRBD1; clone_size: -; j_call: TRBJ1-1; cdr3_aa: CASSLRGTGNTEAFF; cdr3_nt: TGTGCCAGCAGTTTAAGAGGGACAGGGAACACTGAAGCTTTCTTT
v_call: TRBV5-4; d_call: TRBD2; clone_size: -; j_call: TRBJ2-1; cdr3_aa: CASSLARSSGSNEQFF; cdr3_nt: TGTGCCAGCAGCTTGGCGCGCTCCAGCGGGAGCAATGAGCAGTTCTTC
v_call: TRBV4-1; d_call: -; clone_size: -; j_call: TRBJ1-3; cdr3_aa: CASSQPRGGAGNTIYF; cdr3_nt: TGCGCCAGCAGCCAACCCCGGGGTGGTGCTGGAAACACCATATATTTT
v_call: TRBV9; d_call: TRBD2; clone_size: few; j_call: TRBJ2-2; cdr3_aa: CASSPGLAVTRTNTGELFF; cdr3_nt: TGTGCCAGCAGCCCCGGACTAGCGGTCACCCGTACGAACACCGGGGAGCTGTTTTTT
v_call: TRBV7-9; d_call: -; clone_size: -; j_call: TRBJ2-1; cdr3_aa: CALLDRTYNEQFF; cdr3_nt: TGTGCCCTCTTAGATCGAACCTACAATGAGCAGTTCTTC
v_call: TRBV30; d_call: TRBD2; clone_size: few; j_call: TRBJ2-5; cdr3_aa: CACSTSGETQYF; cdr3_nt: TGTGCCTGTTCGACTAGCGGAGAGACCCAGTACTTC
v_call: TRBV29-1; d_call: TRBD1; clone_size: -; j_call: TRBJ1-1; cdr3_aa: CSVTSPGQGARGTEAFF; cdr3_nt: TGCAGCGTTACCTCGCCGGGACAGGGGGCGCGAGGGACTGAAGCTTTCTTT
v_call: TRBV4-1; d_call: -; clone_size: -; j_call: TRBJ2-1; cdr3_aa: CASTPTEASDYNEQFF; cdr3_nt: TGCGCCAGCACCCCAACGGAGGCTAGCGATTACAATGAGCAGTTCTTC
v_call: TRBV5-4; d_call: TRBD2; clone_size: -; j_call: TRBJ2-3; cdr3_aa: CASSAMGLAGGADTQYF; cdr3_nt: TGTGCCAGCAGCGCTATGGGACTAGCGGGAGGTGCCGATACGCAGTATTTT
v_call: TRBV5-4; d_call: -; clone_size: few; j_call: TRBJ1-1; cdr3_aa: CASSAQGAKAFF; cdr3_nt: TGTGCCAGCAGCGCCCAGGGTGCTAAAGCTTTCTTT
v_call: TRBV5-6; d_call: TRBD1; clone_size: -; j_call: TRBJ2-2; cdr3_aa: CASRLTSGTGRTGELFF; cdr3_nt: TGTGCCAGCAGATTGACCTCCGGGACAGGAAGGACCGGGGAGCTGTTTTTT
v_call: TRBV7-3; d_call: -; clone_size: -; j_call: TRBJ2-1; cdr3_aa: CASSFNSRSYNEQFF; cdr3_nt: TGTGCCAGCAGCTTTAACTCACGCTCCTACAATGAGCAGTTCTTC
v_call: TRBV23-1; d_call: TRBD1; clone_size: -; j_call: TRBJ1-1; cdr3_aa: CASGPQGARGVTEAFF; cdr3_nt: TGCGCCAGCGGTCCACAGGGGGCGCGAGGGGTGACTGAAGCTTTCTTT
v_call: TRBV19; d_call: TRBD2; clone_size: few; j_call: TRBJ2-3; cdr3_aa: CASSMRAGDTDTQYF; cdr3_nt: TGTGCCAGTAGTATGCGAGCGGGGGACACAGATACGCAGTATTTT
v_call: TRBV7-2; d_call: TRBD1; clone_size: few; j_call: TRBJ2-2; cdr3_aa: CASSPPGQGVTGELFF; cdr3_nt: TGTGCCAGCAGCCCACCGGGACAGGGAGTAACCGGGGAGCTGTTTTTT
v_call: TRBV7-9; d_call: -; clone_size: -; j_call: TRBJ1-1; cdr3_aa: CASSSTTGSTEAFF; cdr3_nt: TGTGCCAGCAGCTCGACTACAGGGAGCACTGAAGCTTTCTTT
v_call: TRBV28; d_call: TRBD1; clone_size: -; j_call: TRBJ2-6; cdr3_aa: CASSPQGGQVRANVLTF; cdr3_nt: TGTGCCAGCAGCCCCCAGGGGGGACAGGTTCGGGCCAACGTCCTGACTTTC
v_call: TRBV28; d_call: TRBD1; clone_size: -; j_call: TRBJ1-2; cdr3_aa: CASIQGQGNYGYTF; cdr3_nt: TGTGCCAGCATCCAGGGACAGGGGAACTATGGCTACACCTTC
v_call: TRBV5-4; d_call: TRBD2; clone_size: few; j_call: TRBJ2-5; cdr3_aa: CASTLAGIQETQYF; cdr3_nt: TGTGCCAGCACCTTAGCGGGGATACAAGAGACCCAGTACTTC
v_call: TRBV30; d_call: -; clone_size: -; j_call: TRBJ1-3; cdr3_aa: CAWSVFRGAGNTIYF; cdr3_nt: TGTGCCTGGAGTGTCTTTCGGGGTGCCGGAAACACCATATATTTT
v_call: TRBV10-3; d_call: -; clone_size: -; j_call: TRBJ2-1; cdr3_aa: CAIRDGLNEQFF; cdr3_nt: TGTGCCATCAGGGACGGACTCAATGAGCAGTTCTTC
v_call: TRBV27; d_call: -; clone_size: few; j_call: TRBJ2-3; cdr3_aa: CASSFRPGYTDTQYF; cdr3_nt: TGTGCCAGCAGTTTCCGTCCGGGATACACAGATACGCAGTATTTT
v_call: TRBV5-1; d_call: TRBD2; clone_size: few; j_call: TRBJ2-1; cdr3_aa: CASSLGSLAGFVNEQFF; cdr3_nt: TGCGCCAGCAGCTTGGGGTCTCTAGCGGGATTTGTTAATGAGCAGTTCTTC